A selection of T cell receptor beta chains follows, all from one sample in a study of cytomegalovirus exposure and HLA in healthy donors. Assay used: immunoSEQ multiplex PCR; TCRdb lists only in-frame clones, some missing. Among 92,000 or so clones listed, approximately 69% were seen once. The specimen sequenced was PBMCs. The receptor set was obtained from a woman aged 45-65 years in good health and CMV-seropositive. The CDR3 runs from the conserved cysteine through the conserved F or W. Each record gives: D gene, J gene, CDR3 length, V gene, clone size, CDR3 protein, CDR3 DNA. D genes are given only for firm matches. Clone size is shown for a subset of rows, as once, few, many or a class of expanded clone.

. | TRBJ1-2 | 14 | TRBV9 | . | CASSARTEMDGYTF | TGTGCCAGCAGCGCCCGGACAGAGATGGATGGCTACACCTTC
TRBD2 | TRBJ2-7 | 13 | TRBV27 | . | CASSPWGGAKQYF | TGTGCCAGCAGTCCTTGGGGGGGAGCGAAGCAGTACTTC
TRBD1 | TRBJ1-3 | 16 | TRBV6-5 | . | CASSYSGDSSGNTIYF | TGTGCCAGCAGTTACTCGGGGGACAGCTCTGGAAACACCATATATTTT
TRBD1 | TRBJ1-1 | 15 | TRBV6-5 | . | CASSYLTGGDSEAFF | TGTGCCAGCAGTTACTTGACAGGGGGCGACTCTGAAGCTTTCTTT
. | TRBJ1-1 | 14 | TRBV28 | few | CASRPPAVWPEAFF | TGTGCCAGCAGACCCCCTGCAGTGTGGCCTGAAGCTTTCTTT
TRBD1 | TRBJ1-2 | 15 | TRBV19 | . | CASSKTGTGGSGYTF | TGTGCCAGTAGCAAAACCGGGACAGGGGGAAGCGGCTACACCTTC
. | TRBJ2-3 | 18 | TRBV27 | . | CASSQAKGKFTSTDTQYF | TGTGCCAGCAGCCAGGCGAAGGGGAAATTTACTAGCACAGATACGCAGTATTTT
. | TRBJ2-3 | 15 | TRBV7-8 | . | CASKLSTWGTDTQYF | TGTGCCAGCAAACTATCAACCTGGGGCACAGATACGCAGTATTTT
. | TRBJ1-1 | 11 | TRBV30 | . | CAWRQTFEAFF | TGTGCCTGGAGACAGACCTTTGAAGCTTTCTTT
TRBD1 | TRBJ2-7 | 14 | TRBV7-2 | . | CASSLLGQGFEQYF | TGTGCCAGCAGCTTACTAGGACAGGGGTTCGAGCAGTACTTC
TRBD2 | TRBJ2-5 | 14 | TRBV28 | few | CASSPSSGGETQYF | TGTGCCAGCAGCCCCTCCTCGGGGGGGGAGACCCAGTACTTC
. | TRBJ1-1 | 14 | TRBV7-9 | . | CASSYTGLNTEAFF | TGTGCCAGCAGCTACACAGGGTTGAACACTGAAGCTTTCTTT
. | TRBJ1-1 | 15 | TRBV9 | . | CASSVGQVGNTEAFF | TGTGCCAGCAGCGTAGGTCAGGTCGGGAACACTGAAGCTTTCTTT
TRBD1 | TRBJ2-2 | 16 | TRBV7-2 | . | CASSLVAGQGAGELFF | TGTGCCAGCAGCTTAGTGGCGGGACAGGGGGCCGGGGAGCTGTTTTTT
. | TRBJ1-3 | 16 | TRBV4-1 | . | CASSQDLVTVGNTIYF | TGCGCCAGCAGCCAAGATCTAGTGACAGTTGGAAACACCATATATTTT
TRBD2 | TRBJ2-1 | 15 | TRBV7-8 | . | CASSLGGGMDNEQFF | TGTGCCAGCAGCTTAGGGGGGGGGATGGACAATGAGCAGTTCTTC
. | TRBJ2-7 | 13 | TRBV6-5 | . | CASRETGSYEQYF | TGTGCCAGTCGGGAGACGGGCTCCTACGAGCAGTACTTC
. | TRBJ2-2 | 17 | TRBV2 | . | CASEEGTGGQNTGELFF | TGTGCCAGCGAGGAAGGGACGGGGGGCCAGAACACCGGGGAGCTGTTTTTT
TRBD1 | TRBJ1-1 | 15 | TRBV2 | . | CASSQYGTANTEAFF | TGTGCCAGCAGTCAGTACGGGACAGCGAACACTGAAGCTTTCTTT
. | TRBJ1-2 | 13 | TRBV6-1 | . | CASSELLNYGYTF | TGTGCCAGCAGTGAACTCCTTAACTATGGCTACACCTTC
. | TRBJ1-1 | 12 | TRBV5-4 | . | CASSLGSSGAFF | TGTGCCAGCAGCTTGGGGTCCTCCGGGGCTTTCTTT
. | TRBJ2-5 | 14 | TRBV9 | . | CASSVTARGETQYF | TGTGCCAGCAGCGTAACCGCGAGGGGGGAGACCCAGTACTTC
. | TRBJ1-4 | 11 | TRBV2 | . | CASSKLEKLFF | TGTGCCAGCAGTAAACTTGAAAAACTGTTTTTT
. | TRBJ1-1 | 14 | TRBV30 | . | CAWTGGIVNTEAFF | TGTGCCTGGACCGGGGGAATAGTGAACACTGAAGCTTTCTTT
TRBD1 | TRBJ1-5 | 15 | TRBV4-3 | . | CASSQEEGASQPQHF | TGCGCCAGCAGCCAAGAGGAGGGGGCGTCTCAGCCCCAGCATTTT
TRBD2 | TRBJ2-1 | 15 | TRBV5-1 | few | CASSTDGGELGEQFF | TGCGCCAGCAGCACGGACGGGGGGGAGCTGGGTGAGCAGTTCTTC
TRBD1 | TRBJ2-1 | 17 | TRBV29-1 | . | CSVDPGTGPPSYNEQFF | TGCAGCGTCGACCCCGGGACAGGGCCTCCCTCCTACAATGAGCAGTTCTTC
TRBD2 | TRBJ2-2 | 15 | TRBV6-5 | . | CASSSTGLASGELFF | TGTGCCAGCAGTTCCACGGGACTAGCGTCTGGGGAGCTGTTTTTT
. | TRBJ2-7 | 13 | TRBV7-7 | . | CASSAGQFYEQYF | TGTGCCAGCAGCGCAGGACAGTTCTACGAGCAGTACTTC
TRBD1 | TRBJ1-2 | 15 | TRBV7-9 | . | CASSLGQGSYYGYTF | TGTGCCAGCAGCCTGGGACAGGGGAGCTACTATGGCTACACCTTC
TRBD2 | TRBJ2-7 | 15 | TRBV7-2 | . | CASSTSGDSSYEQYF | TGTGCCAGCAGCACCAGCGGGGATAGCTCCTACGAGCAGTACTTC
. | TRBJ2-7 | 15 | TRBV28 | . | CASSPDSLSSYEQYF | TGTGCCAGCAGCCCGGACAGCCTGAGCTCCTACGAGCAGTACTTC
. | TRBJ1-6 | 17 | TRBV19 | few | CASSDGSISRGNSPLHF | TGTGCCAGTAGTGACGGTTCGATCAGTAGAGGGAATTCACCCCTCCACTTT
. | TRBJ2-7 | 15 | TRBV28 | once | CASSSDRTFSYEQYF | TGTGCCAGCAGTTCTGACAGGACCTTCTCCTACGAGCAGTACTTC
TRBD2 | TRBJ2-3 | 18 | TRBV5-4 | . | CASSPQRGASGGADTQYF | TGTGCCAGCAGCCCACAGAGGGGGGCTAGCGGGGGGGCAGATACGCAGTATTTT
. | TRBJ1-2 | 15 | TRBV6-1 | . | CASSEWVRNLYGYTF | TGTGCCAGCAGTGAGTGGGTCAGGAACCTATATGGCTACACCTTC
. | TRBJ2-7 | 14 | TRBV19 | . | CASSIGTTGREQYF | TGTGCCAGTAGTATAGGCACCACAGGAAGAGAGCAGTACTTC
TRBD1 | TRBJ2-3 | 15 | TRBV10-3 | many | CAISTGQGVADTQYF | TGTGCCATCAGTACGGGACAGGGGGTAGCAGATACGCAGTATTTT
. | TRBJ2-3 | 13 | TRBV9 | . | CASSDSGTDTQYF | TGTGCCAGCAGCGACTCGGGCACAGATACGCAGTATTTT
. | TRBJ1-3 | 15 | TRBV28 | . | CASSFIGDSGNTIYF | TGTGCCAGCAGTTTCATAGGAGATTCGGGAAACACCATATATTTT
. | TRBJ2-3 | 15 | TRBV28 | . | CASSLTVSSGDTQYF | TGTGCCAGCAGCCTGACAGTTAGTTCGGGAGATACGCAGTATTTT
. | TRBJ2-7 | 14 | TRBV4-2 | once | CASSQENSAYEQYF | TGTGCCAGCAGCCAAGAGAACAGTGCCTACGAGCAGTACTTC
TRBD1 | TRBJ1-1 | 14 | TRBV6-5 | few | CASSHRGRNTEAFF | TGTGCCAGCAGTCACAGGGGGAGGAACACTGAAGCTTTCTTT
. | TRBJ2-3 | 15 | TRBV6-5 | . | CASTRTASGTDTQYF | TGTGCCAGCACCAGGACAGCGTCCGGAACAGATACGCAGTATTTT
TRBD2 | TRBJ2-7 | 14 | TRBV6-5 | . | CASKRGLAGMGEYF | TGTGCCAGCAAAAGGGGGCTAGCGGGGATGGGTGAATACTTC